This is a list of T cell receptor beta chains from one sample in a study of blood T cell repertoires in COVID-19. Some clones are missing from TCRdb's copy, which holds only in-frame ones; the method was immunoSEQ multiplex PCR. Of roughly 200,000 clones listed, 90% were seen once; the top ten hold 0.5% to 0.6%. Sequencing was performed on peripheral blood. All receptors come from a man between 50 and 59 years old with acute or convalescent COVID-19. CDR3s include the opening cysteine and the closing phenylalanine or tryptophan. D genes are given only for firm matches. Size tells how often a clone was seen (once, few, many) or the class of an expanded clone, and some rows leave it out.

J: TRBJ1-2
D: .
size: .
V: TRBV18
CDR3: CASSPDPQGTDYTF
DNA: TGTGCCAGCTCACCCGATCCACAGGGAACAGACTACACCTTC

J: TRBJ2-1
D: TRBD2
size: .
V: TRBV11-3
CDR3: CASSSGLAGNEQFF
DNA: TGTGCCAGCAGCTCCGGACTAGCGGGGAATGAGCAGTTCTTC

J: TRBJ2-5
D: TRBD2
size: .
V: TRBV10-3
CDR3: CAISESAGVQETQYF
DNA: TGTGCCATCAGTGAGTCGGCGGGAGTTCAGGAGACCCAGTACTTC

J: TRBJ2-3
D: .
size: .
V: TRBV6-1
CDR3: CASSDSDHNTDTQYF
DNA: TGTGCCAGCAGTGACAGCGATCATAACACAGATACGCAGTATTTT

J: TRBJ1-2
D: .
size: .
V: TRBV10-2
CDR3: CASSERGSPNYGYTF
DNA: TGCGCCAGCAGTGAGCGAGGTTCCCCTAACTATGGCTACACCTTC

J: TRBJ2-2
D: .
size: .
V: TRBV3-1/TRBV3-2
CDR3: CASSQLDYRNTGELFF
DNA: TGTGCCAGCAGCCAATTGGACTACAGGAACACCGGGGAGCTGTTTTTT

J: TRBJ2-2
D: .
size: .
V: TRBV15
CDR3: CATSPRSGELFF
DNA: TGTGCCACCAGCCCGCGATCCGGGGAGCTGTTTTTT

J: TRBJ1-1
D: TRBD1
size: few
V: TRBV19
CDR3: CASKKRTGGASTEAFF
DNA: TGTGCCAGTAAGAAGAGGACAGGGGGCGCGAGCACTGAAGCTTTCTTT

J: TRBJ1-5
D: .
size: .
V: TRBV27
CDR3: CASSRGGRGPQHF
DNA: TGTGCCAGCAGTAGAGGGGGTCGTGGGCCCCAGCATTTT

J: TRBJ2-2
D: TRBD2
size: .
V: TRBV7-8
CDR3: CASRTNTRLAYTGELFF
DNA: TGTGCCAGCAGGACAAACACGCGACTAGCGTACACCGGGGAGCTGTTTTTT

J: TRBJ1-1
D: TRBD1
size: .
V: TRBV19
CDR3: CASSDDRGMNTEAFF
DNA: TGTGCCAGTAGCGACGACAGGGGAATGAACACTGAAGCTTTCTTT

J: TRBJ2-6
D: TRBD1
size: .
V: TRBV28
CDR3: CASSFYRGLSGANVLTF
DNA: TGTGCCAGCAGTTTCTACAGGGGGCTAAGTGGGGCCAACGTCCTGACTTTC

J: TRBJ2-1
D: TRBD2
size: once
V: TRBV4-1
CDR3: CASRSSGGPNSYNEQFF
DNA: TGCGCCAGCAGGAGCAGCGGGGGGCCTAACTCCTACAATGAGCAGTTCTTC

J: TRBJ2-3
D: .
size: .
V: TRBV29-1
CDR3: CSVTGTSSTDTQYF
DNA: TGCAGCGTAACAGGAACTTCTAGCACAGATACGCAGTATTTT

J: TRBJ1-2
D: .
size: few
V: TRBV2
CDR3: CASSEAGGIGYTF
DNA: TGTGCCAGCAGTGAAGCTGGGGGGATTGGCTACACCTTC

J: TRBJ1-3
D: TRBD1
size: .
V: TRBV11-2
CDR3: CASRYTGTGDGNTIYF
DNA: TGTGCCAGCAGATACACCGGGACAGGGGACGGAAACACCATATATTTT

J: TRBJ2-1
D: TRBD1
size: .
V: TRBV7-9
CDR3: CASSLRDRGPNNEQFF
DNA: TGTGCCAGCAGCCTCCGGGACAGGGGTCCGAACAATGAGCAGTTCTTC

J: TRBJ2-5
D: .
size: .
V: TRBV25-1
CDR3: CASQYRDTFLQETQYF
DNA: TGTGCCAGCCAGTACCGGGACACTTTCTTACAAGAGACCCAGTACTTC

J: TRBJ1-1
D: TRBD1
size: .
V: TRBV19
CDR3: CASRPTGWNTEAFF
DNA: TGTGCCAGTAGGCCGACAGGGTGGAACACTGAAGCTTTCTTT

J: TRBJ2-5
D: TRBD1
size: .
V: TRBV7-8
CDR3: CASSLRGWQGAETQYF
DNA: TGTGCCAGCAGCTTAAGGGGGTGGCAGGGGGCAGAGACCCAGTACTTC

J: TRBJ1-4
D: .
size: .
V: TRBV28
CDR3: CASSLLDRATNEKLFF
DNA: TGTGCCAGCAGCCTGTTGGACAGAGCAACTAATGAAAAACTGTTTTTT

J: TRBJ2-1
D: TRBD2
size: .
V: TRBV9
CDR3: CASSGLAGGPSYNEQFF
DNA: TGTGCCAGCAGCGGACTAGCGGGGGGGCCTTCCTACAATGAGCAGTTCTTC

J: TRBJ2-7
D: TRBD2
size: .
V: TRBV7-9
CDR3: CASSLSILSREEVQYF
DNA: TGTGCCAGCAGCCTTTCCATCCTTTCACGGGAGGAGGTGCAGTACTTC

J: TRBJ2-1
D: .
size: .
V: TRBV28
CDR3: CASRNPRVYNEQFF
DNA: TGTGCCAGCAGGAACCCGCGGGTTTACAATGAGCAGTTCTTC

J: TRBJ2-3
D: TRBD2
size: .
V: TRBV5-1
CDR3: CASSLITSGASTDTQYF
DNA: TGCGCCAGCAGCTTGATAACTAGCGGAGCTAGCACAGATACGCAGTATTTT

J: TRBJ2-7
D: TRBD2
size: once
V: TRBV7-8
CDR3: CASSITGLAGGTEQYF
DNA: TGTGCCAGCAGCATTACGGGACTAGCGGGAGGTACCGAGCAGTACTTC

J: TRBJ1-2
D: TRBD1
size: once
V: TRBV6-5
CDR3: CASRQTGKEDGYTF
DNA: TGTGCCAGCAGACAGACAGGGAAAGAGGATGGCTACACCTTC

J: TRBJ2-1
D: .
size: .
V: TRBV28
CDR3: CASRTQGDEQFF
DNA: TGTGCCAGCAGAACACAGGGCGATGAGCAGTTCTTC

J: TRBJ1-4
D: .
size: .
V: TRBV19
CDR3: CASSISGGEKLFF
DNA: TGTGCCAGTAGTATTTCTGGAGGTGAAAAACTGTTTTTT

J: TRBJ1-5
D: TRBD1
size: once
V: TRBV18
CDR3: CASSSRQGGQYSNQPQHF
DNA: TGTGCCAGCTCGTCTCGACAGGGAGGACAGTATAGCAATCAGCCCCAGCATTTT

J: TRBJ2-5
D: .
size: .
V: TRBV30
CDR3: CAWSGGPETQYF
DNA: TGTGCCTGGAGTGGGGGGCCGGAGACCCAGTACTTC

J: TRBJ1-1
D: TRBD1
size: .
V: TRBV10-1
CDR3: CASRGQAVSTEAFF
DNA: TGCGCCAGCAGAGGACAGGCGGTTAGCACTGAAGCTTTCTTT

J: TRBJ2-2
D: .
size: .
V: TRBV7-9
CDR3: CASRVGRSAFLFF
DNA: TGTGCCAGCAGGGTTGGGCGTTCGGCGTTCCTGTTTTTT

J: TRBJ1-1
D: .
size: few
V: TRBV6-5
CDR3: CASSLREGGTTEAFF
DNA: TGTGCCAGCAGTCTAAGGGAGGGAGGAACAACTGAAGCTTTCTTT

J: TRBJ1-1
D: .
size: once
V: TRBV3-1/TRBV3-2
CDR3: CASSQDRQEAFF
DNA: TGTGCCAGCAGCCAAGATCGACAAGAAGCTTTCTTT

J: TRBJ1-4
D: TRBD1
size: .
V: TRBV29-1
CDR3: CSVGGGEKLFF
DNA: TGCAGCGTAGGAGGGGGCGAAAAACTGTTTTTT

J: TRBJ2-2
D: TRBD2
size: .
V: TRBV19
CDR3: CASSMLAGGRRGELFF
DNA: TGTGCCAGTAGTATGTTAGCGGGAGGGCGTCGCGGGGAGCTGTTTTTT

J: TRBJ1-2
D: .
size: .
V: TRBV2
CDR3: CASSDQGLVNYGYTF
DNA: TGTGCCAGCAGTGATCAGGGGTTAGTGAACTATGGCTACACCTTC

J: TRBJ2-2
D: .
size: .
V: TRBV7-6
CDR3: CASSLGTVNTGELFF
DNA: TGTGCCAGCAGCTTAGGGACTGTAAACACCGGGGAGCTGTTTTTT

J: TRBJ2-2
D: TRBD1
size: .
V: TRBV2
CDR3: CASRLDGTDLSNTGELFF
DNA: TGTGCCAGCAGACTTGACGGGACAGACCTATCGAACACCGGGGAGCTGTTTTTT